This T cell receptor beta chain derives from a study of T-cell reconstitution after alpha-beta-depleted transplantation in children. The study, taken as a whole, reports: Surviving recipient T cells and thymic progenitors underlay high day-60 TCRbeta diversity in some patients. At around two months after transplant, the alpha-beta T cells were reportedly derived from several hundred expanded clones that came from non-depleted graft cells. Among T cells one year after transplant, newly produced cells accounted for most counts and diversity.

Per the germline V gene, CDR1 is DFQATT and CDR2 is SNEGSKA (reference sequence). J lost 1 base, V lost 5 bases, and 5 bases had no gene match. The CDR3 runs 16 residues. This clonotype was observed many times. Its antigen is unknown. For TCRbeta, the library was prepared with unique molecular identifiers. TCRdb itself ran the PCR reads through MiXCR, one entry per CDR3 protein. The table lists around 450,000 distinct CDR3 sequences, about 11% of them singletons. The sample consisted of PBMCs, taken before TCRalphabeta/CD19-depleted stem cell transplant. The chain is built from TRBV20-1 and TRBJ2-2, with 12 nucleotides matching TRBD2. The sequence was collected from a child aged 2-15 years with inherited bone marrow failure, due to receive a stem cell transplant. CDR3 sequence (DNA): TGCAGTGCTGCCATGACTAGCGGGGGGAACACCGGGGAGCTGTTTTTT. As protein: CSAAMTSGGNTGELFF.